These 2 T cell receptor beta chains were sequenced from one sample in a study of T cell changes during pregnancy in multiple sclerosis. The data were produced by immunoSEQ multiplex PCR, yet TCRdb's version contains in-frame clones alone and is incomplete. The sample has around 60,000 clones, about 89% seen once. Sequencing was performed on peripheral blood, taken in the first trimester of pregnancy. The receptors here all came from a female donor with multiple sclerosis, enrolled in a pregnancy study.

The chain joins TRBV5-1 to TRBJ2-7, with a weak D call TRBD1 (6 bases). V was clipped by 0 bases and J by 4 bases, with 14 bases between them. Germline-derived CDR1 and CDR2 are SGHRS and YFSETQ. The CDR3 loop spans 15 amino acids. CDR3 in DNA: TGCGCCAGCAGCTTGGCGTATGGGACACAATACGAGCAGTACTTC. Translation: CASSLAYGTQYEQYF.

This rearrangement joins TRBV9 to TRBJ1-1; D remains unclear. This CDR3 spans 14 amino acids. V lost 0 bases to trimming and J lost 6 bases, with 12 bases between them. CDR1 is SGDLS and CDR2 is YYNGEE in the germline V gene. CDR3 DNA: TGTGCCAGCAGCGTAGGAGGAGACGCCGCTGAAGCTTTCTTT. Its translation: CASSVGGDAAEAFF.